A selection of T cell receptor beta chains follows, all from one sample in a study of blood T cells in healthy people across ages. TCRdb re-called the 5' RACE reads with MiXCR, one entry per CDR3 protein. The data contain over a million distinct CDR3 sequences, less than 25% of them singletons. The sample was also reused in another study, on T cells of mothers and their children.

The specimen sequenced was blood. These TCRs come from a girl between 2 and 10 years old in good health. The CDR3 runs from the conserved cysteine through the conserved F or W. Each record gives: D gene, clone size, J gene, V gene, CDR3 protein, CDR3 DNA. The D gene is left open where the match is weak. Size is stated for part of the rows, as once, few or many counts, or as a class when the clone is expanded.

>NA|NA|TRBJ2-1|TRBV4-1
CASSPLRGLISVSYNEQFF
TGCGCCAGCAGCCCCCTGAGGGGCCTGATTTCGGTCTCCTACAATGAGCAGTTCTTC
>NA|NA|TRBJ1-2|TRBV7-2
CAGSPSWSDPNYGYTF
TGTGCCGGCAGCCCAAGTTGGAGTGATCCAAACTATGGCTACACCTTC
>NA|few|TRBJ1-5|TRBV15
CATSRVREGEPQHF
TGTGCCACCAGCAGAGTTAGAGAAGGGGAGCCCCAGCATTTT
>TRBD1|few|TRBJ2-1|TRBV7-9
CASSPTGWVDEQFF
TGTGCCAGCAGCCCGACAGGGTGGGTAGATGAGCAGTTCTTC
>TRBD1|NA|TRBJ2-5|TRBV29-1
CSVDPGQRYQETQYF
TGCAGCGTTGACCCGGGACAGAGGTACCAAGAGACCCAGTACTTC
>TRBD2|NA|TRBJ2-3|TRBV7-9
CASSSPGGLAGVDTQYF
TGTGCCAGCAGCTCACCAGGTGGGCTAGCGGGGGTAGATACGCAGTATTTT
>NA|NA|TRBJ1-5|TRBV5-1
CASSTTEGQPQHF
TGCGCCAGCAGCACAACAGAGGGTCAGCCCCAGCATTTT
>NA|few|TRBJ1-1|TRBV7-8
CASSPYRPTVGTEAFF
TGTGCCAGCAGTCCTTACCGGCCCACTGTGGGCACTGAAGCTTTCTTT
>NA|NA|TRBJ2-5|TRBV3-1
CASSQKRTKEAQYF
TGTGCCAGCAGCCAAAAACGTACCAAGGAGGCCCAGTACTTC
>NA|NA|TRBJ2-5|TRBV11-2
CASSPPMGETQYF
TGTGCCAGCAGCCCCCCCATGGGAGAGACCCAGTACTTC
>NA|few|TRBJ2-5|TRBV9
CASSTGPGPFQETQYF
TGTGCCAGCAGCACCGGACCGGGACCATTTCAAGAGACCCAGTACTTC
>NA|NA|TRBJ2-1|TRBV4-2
CASSQDRPGHNEQFF
TGTGCCAGCAGCCAAGACCGACCCGGGCACAATGAGCAGTTCTTC
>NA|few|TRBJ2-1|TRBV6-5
CASSYNSRGVREEQFF
TGTGCCAGCAGTTACAATTCCAGGGGGGTTCGGGAGGAGCAGTTCTTC
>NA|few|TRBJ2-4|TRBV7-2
CASSPHTTQLAKNIQYF
TGTGCCAGCAGCCCTCATACAACCCAGCTAGCCAAAAACATTCAGTACTTC
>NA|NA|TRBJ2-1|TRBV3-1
CASSQDVAGGNEQFF
TGTGCCAGCAGCCAAGATGTGGCAGGGGGGAATGAGCAGTTCTTC
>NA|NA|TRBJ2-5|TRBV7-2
CASSLSSLLAETQYF
TGTGCCAGTAGCTTGTCTTCGTTACTGGCGGAGACCCAGTACTTC
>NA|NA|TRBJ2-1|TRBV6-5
CASRLSRVNYNEQFF
TGTGCCAGCCGACTGAGCAGGGTTAACTACAATGAGCAGTTCTTC
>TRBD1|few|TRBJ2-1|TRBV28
CASSSIEGANEQFF
TGTGCCAGCAGTTCAATCGAGGGGGCTAATGAGCAGTTCTTC
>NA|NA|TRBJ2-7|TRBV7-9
CASSPGAITQSSYEQYF
TGTGCCAGCAGCCCCGGGGCGATTACCCAGAGCTCCTACGAGCAGTACTTC
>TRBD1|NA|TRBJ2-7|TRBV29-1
CSGKTGQSYEQYF
TGCAGCGGCAAAACGGGACAGTCCTACGAGCAGTACTTC
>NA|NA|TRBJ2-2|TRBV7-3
CASSLGDGSTGELFF
TGTGCCAGCAGCTTAGGGGACGGATCCACCGGGGAGCTGTTTTTT
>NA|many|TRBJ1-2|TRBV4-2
CASSKTDYGYTF
TGTGCCAGCAGTAAGACAGACTATGGCTACACCTTC
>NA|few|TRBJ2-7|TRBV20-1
CSASKSYEQYF
TGCAGTGCTAGCAAAAGCTACGAGCAGTACTTC
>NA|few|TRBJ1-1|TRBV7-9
CASSFNPSGRDETFF
TGTGCCAGCAGCTTTAACCCGTCAGGGCGAGACGAAACTTTCTTT
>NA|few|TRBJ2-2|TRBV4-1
CASQNGANTGELFF
TGCGCCAGCCAGAACGGGGCGAACACCGGGGAGCTGTTTTTT
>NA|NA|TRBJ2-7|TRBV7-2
CASSLLYSPEQYF
TGTGCCAGCAGCTTATTATACTCACCCGAGCAGTACTTC
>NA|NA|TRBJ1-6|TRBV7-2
CASSLTDGSPLHF
TGTGCCAGCAGCCTTACGGACGGGTCACCCCTCCACTTT